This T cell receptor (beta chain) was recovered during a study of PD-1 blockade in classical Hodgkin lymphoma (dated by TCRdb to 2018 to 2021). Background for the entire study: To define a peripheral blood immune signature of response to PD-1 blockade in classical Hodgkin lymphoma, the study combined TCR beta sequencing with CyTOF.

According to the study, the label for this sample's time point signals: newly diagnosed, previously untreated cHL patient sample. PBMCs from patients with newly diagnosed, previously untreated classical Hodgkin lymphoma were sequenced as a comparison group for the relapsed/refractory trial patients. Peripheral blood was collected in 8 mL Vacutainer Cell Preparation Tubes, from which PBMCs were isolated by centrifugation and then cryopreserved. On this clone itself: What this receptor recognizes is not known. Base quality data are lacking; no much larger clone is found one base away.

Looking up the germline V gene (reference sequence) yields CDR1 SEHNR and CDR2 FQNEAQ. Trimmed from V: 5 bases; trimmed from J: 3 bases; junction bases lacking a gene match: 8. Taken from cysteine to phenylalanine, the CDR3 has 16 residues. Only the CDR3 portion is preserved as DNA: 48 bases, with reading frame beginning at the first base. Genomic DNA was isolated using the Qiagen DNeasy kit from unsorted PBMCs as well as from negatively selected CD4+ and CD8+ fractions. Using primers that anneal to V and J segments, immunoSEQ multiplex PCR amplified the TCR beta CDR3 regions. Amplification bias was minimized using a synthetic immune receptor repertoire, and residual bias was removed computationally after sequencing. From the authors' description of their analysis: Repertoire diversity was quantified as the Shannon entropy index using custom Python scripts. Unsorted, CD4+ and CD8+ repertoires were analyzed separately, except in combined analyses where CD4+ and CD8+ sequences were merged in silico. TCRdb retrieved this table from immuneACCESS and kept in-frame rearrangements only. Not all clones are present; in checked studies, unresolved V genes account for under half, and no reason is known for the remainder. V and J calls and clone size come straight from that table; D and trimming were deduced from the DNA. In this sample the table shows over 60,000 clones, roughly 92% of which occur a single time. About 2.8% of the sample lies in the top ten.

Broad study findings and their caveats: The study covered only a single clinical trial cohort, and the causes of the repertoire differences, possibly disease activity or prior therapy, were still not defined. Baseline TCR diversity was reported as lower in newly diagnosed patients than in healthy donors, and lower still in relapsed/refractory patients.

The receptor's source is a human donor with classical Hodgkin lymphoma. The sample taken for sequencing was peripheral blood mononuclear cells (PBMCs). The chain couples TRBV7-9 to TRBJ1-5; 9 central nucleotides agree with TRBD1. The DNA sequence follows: TGTGCCAGCAGCCTCGGGACAGGGCGATACAATCAGCCCCAGCATTTT. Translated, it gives CASSLGTGRYNQPQHF.